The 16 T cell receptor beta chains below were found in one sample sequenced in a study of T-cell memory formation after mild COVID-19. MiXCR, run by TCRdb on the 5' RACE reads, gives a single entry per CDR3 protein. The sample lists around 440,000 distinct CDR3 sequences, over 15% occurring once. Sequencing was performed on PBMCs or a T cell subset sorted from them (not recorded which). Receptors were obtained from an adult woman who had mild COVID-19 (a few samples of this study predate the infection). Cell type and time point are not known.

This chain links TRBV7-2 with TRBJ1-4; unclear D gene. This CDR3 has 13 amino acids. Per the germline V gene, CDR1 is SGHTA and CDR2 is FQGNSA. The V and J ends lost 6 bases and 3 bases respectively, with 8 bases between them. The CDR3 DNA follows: TGTGCCAGCAGGGATCCCCCTAATGAAAAACTGTTTTTT. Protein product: CASRDPPNEKLFF.

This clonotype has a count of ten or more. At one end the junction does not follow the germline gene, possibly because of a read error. The CDR3 region is CASSFGSTDTQYF. The CDR3 DNA sequence: TGCGCCAGCAGCTTCGGAAGCACAGATACGCAGTATTTT. This sequence joins TRBV12-3 or TRBV12-4 and TRBJ2-3; D ambiguous. This CDR3 is built from 13 residues.

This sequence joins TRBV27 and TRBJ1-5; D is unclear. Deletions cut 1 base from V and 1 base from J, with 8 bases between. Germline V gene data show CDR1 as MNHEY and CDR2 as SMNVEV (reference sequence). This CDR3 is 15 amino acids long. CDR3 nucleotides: TGTGCCAGCAGTTTATTCGGGATGAGCAATCAGCCCCAGCATTTT. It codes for CASSLFGMSNQPQHF.

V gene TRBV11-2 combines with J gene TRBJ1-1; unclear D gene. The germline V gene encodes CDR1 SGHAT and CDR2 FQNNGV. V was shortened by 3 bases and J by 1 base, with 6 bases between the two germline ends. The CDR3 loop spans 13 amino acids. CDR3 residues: CASSFGWNTEAFF. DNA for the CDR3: TGTGCCAGCAGCTTTGGATGGAACACTGAAGCTTTCTTT.

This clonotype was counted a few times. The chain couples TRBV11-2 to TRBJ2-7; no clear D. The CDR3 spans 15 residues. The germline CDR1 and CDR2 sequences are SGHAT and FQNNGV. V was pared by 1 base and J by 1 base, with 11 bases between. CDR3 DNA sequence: TGTGCCAGCAGCTTAGGTGCCAGATGGTCCTACGAGCAGTACTTC. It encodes CASSLGARWSYEQYF.

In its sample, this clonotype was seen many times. The CDR3 here is CASSLWGYQETQYF. The DNA for the CDR3 is TGTGCCAGCAGTTTGTGGGGGTACCAAGAGACCCAGTACTTC. The gene calls are TRBV27 and TRBJ2-5; D might be TRBD1 or TRBD2, each matching 5 bases. Per the germline V gene, CDR1 is MNHEY and CDR2 is SMNVEV (reference sequence). The CDR3 has 14 amino acids. Trimming cost V 3 bases and J 0 bases, with 8 bases left between them.

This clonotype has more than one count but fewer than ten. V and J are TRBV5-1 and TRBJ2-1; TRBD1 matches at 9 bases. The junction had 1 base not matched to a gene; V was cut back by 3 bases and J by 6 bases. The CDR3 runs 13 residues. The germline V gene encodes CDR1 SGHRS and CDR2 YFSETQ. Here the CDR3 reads CASSWDRVNEQFF. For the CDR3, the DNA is TGCGCCAGCAGCTGGGACAGGGTCAATGAGCAGTTCTTC.

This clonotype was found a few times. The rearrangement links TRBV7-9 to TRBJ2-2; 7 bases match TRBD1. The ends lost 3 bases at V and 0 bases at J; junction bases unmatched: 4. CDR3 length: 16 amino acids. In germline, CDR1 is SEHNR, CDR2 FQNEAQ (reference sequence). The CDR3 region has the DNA TGTGCCAGCAGCTTCTGGACAGGATCGAACACCGGGGAGCTGTTTTTT. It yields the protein CASSFWTGSNTGELFF.

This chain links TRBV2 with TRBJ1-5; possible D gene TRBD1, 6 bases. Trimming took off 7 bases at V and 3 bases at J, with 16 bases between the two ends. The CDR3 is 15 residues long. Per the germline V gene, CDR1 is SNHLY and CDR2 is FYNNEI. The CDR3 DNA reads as TGTGCCAGCAACCTACAGGGTAGGAACAATCAGCCCCAGCATTTT. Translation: CASNLQGRNNQPQHF. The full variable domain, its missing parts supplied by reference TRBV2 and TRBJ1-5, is EPEVTQTPSHQVTQMGQEVILRCVPISNHLYFYWYRQILGQKVEFLVSFYNNEISEKSEIFDDQFSVERPDGSNFTLKIRSTKLEDSAMYFCASNLQGRNNQPQHFGDGTRLSIL.

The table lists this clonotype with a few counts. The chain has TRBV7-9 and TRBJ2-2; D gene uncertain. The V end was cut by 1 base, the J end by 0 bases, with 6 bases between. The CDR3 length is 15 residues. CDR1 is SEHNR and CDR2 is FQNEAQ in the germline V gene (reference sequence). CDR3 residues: CASSLDGPNTGELFF. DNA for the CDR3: TGTGCCAGCAGCTTAGACGGACCGAACACCGGGGAGCTGTTTTTT. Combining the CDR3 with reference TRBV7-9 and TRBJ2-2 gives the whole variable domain DTGVSQNPRHKITKRGQNVTFRCDPISEHNRLYWYRQTLGQGPEFLTYFQNEAQLEKSRLLSDRFSAERPKGSFSTLEIQRTEQGDSAMYLCASSLDGPNTGELFFGEGSRLTVL.

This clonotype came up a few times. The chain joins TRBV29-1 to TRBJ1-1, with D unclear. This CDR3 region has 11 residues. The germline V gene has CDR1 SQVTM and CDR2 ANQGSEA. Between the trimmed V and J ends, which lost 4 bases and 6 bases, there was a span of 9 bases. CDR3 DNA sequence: TGCAGCGTTGCAAAGGGTCCTGAAGCTTTCTTT. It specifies CSVAKGPEAFF. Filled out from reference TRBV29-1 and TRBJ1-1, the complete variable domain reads SAVISQKPSRDICQRGTSLTIQCQVDSQVTMMFWYRQQPGQSLTLIATANQGSEATYESGFVIDKFPISRPNLTFSTLTVSNMSPEDSSIYLCSVAKGPEAFFGQGTRLTVV.

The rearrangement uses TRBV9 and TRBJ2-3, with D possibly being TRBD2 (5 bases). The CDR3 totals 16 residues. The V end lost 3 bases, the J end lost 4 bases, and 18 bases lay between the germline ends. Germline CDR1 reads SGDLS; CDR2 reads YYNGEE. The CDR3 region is CASSARLDQAADTQYF. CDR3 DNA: TGTGCCAGCAGCGCCCGGTTGGACCAAGCGGCAGATACGCAGTATTTT.

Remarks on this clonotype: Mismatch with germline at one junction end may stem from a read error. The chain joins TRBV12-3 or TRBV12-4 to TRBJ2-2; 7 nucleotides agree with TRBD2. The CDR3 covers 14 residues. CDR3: CASSVAGNTGELFF. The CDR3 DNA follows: TGTGCCAGCAGTGTAGCGGGGAACACCGGGGAGCTGTTTTTT.

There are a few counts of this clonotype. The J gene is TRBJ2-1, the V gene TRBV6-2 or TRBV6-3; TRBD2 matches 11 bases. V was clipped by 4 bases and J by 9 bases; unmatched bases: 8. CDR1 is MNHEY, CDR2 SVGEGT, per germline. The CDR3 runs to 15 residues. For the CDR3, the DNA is TGTGCCAGCAGTTCCGGACTAGCGGGTCTAACTGAGCAGTTCTTC. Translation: CASSSGLAGLTEQFF.

The chain's CDR3 is CATSDLDRGPSGELFF. The CDR3 DNA reads TGTGCCACCAGTGATTTGGACAGGGGACCTTCCGGGGAGCTGTTTTTT. The rearrangement joins TRBV24-1 to TRBJ2-2; 8 bases fit TRBD1. CDR3 length: 16 residues. Germline CDR1 reads KGHDR; CDR2 reads SFDVKD. Trimming at V came to 0 bases and at J to 6 bases, leaving 5 bases not matched to a gene.

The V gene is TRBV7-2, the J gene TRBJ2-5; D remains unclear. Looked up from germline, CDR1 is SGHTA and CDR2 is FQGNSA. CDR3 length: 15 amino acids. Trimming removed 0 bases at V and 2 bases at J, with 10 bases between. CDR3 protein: CASSLALSLQETQYF. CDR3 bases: TGTGCCAGCAGCTTAGCGCTGAGCCTTCAAGAGACCCAGTACTTC.